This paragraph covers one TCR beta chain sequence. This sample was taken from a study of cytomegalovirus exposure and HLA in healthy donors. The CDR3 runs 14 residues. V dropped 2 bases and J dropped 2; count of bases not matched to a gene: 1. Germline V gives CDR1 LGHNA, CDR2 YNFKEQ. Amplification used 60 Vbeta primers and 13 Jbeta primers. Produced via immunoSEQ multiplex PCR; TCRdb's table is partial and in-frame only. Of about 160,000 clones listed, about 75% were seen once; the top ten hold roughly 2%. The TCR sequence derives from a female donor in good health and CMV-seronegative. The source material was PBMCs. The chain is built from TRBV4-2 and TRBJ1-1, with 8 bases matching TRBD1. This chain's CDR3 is CASSQTGGNTEAFF. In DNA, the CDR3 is TGTGCCAGCAGCCAAACAGGGGGAAACACTGAAGCTTTCTTT.